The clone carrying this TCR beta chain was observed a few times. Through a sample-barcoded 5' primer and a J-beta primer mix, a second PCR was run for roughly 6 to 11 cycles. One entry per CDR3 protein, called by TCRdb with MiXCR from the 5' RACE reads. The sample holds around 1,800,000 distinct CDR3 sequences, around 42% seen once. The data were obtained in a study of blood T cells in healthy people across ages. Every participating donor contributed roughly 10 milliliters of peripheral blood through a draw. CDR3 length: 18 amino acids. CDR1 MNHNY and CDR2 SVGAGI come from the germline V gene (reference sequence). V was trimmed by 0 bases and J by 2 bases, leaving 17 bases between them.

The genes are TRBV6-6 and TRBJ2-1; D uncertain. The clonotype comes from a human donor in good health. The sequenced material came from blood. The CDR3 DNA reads TGTGCCAGCAGTTACTCTAAGGGTTGGGATTCCCCCTACAATGAGCAGTTCTTC. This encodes CASSYSKGWDSPYNEQFF.